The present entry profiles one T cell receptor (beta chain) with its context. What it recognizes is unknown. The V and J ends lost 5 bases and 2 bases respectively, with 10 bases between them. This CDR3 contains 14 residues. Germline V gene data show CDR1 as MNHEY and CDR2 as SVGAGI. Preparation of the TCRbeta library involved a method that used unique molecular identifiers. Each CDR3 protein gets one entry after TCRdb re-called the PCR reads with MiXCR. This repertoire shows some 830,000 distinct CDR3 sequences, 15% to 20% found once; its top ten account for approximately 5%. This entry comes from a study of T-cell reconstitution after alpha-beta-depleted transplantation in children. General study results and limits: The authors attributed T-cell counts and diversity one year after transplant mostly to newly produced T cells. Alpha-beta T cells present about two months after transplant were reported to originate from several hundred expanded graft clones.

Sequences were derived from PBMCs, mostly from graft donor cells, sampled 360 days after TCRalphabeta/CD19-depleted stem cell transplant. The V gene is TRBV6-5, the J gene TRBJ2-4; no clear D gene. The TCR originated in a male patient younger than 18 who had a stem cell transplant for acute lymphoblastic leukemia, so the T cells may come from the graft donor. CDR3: CASSLDPTKNIQYF. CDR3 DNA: TGTGCCAGCAGTCTCGACCCGACCAAAAACATTCAGTACTTC.